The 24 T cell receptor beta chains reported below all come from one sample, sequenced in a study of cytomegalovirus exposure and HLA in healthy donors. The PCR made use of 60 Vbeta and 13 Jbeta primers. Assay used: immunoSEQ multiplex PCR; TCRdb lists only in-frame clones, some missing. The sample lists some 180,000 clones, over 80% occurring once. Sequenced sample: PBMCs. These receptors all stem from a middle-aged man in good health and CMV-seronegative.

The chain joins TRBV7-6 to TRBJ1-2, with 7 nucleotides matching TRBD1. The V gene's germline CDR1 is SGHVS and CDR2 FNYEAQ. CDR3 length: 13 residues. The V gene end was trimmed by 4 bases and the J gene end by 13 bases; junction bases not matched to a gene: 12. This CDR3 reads CASSSRQGRLVTF. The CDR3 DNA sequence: TGTGCCAGCAGCTCCCGACAGGGACGTCTTGTCACCTTC.

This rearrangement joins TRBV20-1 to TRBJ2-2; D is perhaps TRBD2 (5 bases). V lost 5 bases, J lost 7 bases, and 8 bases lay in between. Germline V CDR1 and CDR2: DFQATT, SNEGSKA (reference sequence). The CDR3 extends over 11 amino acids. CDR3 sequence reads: CSAGSGGELFF. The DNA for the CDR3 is TGCAGTGCTGGGAGTGGCGGGGAGCTGTTTTTT.

In nucleotides, the CDR3 is TGTGCCAGCAGCGCCGGGACTAGGCGGGAGACCCAGTACTTC. Its translation: CASSAGTRRETQYF. The V gene is TRBV9, the J gene TRBJ2-5; 8 positions agree with TRBD2. Germline CDR1 reads SGDLS; CDR2 reads YYNGEE. With 3 bases clipped from V and 5 bases from J, the junction kept 6 bases outside the gene matches. The CDR3 extends over 14 amino acids.

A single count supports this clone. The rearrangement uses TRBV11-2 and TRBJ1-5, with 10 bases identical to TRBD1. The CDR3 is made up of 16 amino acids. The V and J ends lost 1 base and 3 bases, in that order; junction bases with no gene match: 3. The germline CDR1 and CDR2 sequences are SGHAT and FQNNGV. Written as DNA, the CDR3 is TGTGCCAGCAGCTTAGTCGGACAGGGGGACAATCAGCCCCAGCATTTT. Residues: CASSLVGQGDNQPQHF.

The CDR3 protein is CASSFKQGGGETQYF. Here the CDR3 DNA reads TGTGCCAGCAGTTTTAAACAGGGGGGAGGAGAGACCCAGTACTTC. This chain joins TRBV27 and TRBJ2-5; 8 positions match TRBD1. J lost 4 bases, V lost 3 bases, and 7 bases had no gene match. Germline V gene data show CDR1 as MNHEY and CDR2 as SMNVEV (reference sequence). The CDR3 is made up of 15 amino acids.

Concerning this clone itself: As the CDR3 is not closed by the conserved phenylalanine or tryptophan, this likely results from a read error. The CDR3 spells CASSHSGTGRDEAFL. CDR3 DNA sequence: TGCGCCAGCAGCCACTCCGGGACAGGGCGGGATGAAGCTTTCCTT. This chain links TRBV4-1 with TRBJ1-1, with 9 bases that match TRBD1. Germline values: CDR1 MGHRA, CDR2 YSYEKL. J lost 7 bases, V lost 3 bases, and 9 bases had no gene match. This CDR3 region has 15 residues.

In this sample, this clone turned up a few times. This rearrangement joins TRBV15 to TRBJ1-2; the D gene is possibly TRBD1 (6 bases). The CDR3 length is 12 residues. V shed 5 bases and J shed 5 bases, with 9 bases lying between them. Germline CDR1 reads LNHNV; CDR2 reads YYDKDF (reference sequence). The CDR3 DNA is TGTGCCACCAGCGAAGGACAGTATGGCTACACCTTC. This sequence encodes CATSEGQYGYTF.

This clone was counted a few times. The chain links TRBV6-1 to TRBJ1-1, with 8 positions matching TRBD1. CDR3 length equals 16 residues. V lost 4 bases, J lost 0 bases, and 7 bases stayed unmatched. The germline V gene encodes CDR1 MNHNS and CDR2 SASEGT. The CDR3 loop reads CASSGNRGSLNTEAFF. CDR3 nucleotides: TGTGCCAGCAGTGGGAACAGGGGGAGCCTGAACACTGAAGCTTTCTTT.

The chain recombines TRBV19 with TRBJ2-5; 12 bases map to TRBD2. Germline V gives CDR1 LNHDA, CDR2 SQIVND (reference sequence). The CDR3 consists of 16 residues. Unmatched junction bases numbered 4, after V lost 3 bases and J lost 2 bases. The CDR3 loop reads CASSMAGLAGQETQYF. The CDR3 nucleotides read TGTGCCAGTAGTATGGCCGGACTAGCGGGACAAGAGACCCAGTACTTC. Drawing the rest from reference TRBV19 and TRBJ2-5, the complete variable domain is DGGITQSPKYLFRKEGQNVTLSCEQNLNHDAMYWYRQDPGQGLRLIYYSQIVNDFQKGDIAEGYSVSREKKESFPLTVTSAQKNPTAFYLCASSMAGLAGQETQYFGPGTRLLVL.

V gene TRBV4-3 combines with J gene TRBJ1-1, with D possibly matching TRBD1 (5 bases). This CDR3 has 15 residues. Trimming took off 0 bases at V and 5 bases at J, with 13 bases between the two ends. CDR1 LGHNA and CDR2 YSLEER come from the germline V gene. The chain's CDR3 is CASSQDRGTPTEAFF. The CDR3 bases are TGCGCCAGCAGCCAAGATCGTGGGACTCCAACTGAAGCTTTCTTT.

DNA for the CDR3: TGTGCCAGCAGGCAGGAAGAGACCCAGTACTTC. Translating gives CASRQEETQYF. The chain combines TRBV7-3 with TRBJ2-5; no clear D gene. The V end was cut by 6 bases, the J end by 3 bases, with 5 bases between. Germline assignment: CDR1 SGHTA and CDR2 FQGTGA. CDR3 size: 11 residues.

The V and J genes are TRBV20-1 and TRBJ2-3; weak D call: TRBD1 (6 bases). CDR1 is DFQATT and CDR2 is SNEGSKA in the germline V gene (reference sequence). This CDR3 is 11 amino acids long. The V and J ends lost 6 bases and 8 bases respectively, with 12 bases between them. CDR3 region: CSARMGATQYF. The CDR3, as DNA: TGCAGTGCCAGAATGGGGGCTACGCAGTATTTT.

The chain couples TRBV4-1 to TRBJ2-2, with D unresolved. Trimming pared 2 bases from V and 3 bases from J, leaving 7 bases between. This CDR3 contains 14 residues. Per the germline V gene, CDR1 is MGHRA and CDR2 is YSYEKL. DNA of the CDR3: TGCGCCAGCAGCCAACAAGTAGACACCGGGGAGCTGTTTTTT. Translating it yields CASSQQVDTGELFF.

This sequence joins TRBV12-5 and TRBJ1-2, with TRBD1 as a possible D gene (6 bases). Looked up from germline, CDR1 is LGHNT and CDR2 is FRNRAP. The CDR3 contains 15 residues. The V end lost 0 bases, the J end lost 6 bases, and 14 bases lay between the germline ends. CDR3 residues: CASGLVSGTINGYTF. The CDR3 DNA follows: TGTGCTAGTGGTTTGGTAAGCGGGACAATCAATGGCTACACCTTC.

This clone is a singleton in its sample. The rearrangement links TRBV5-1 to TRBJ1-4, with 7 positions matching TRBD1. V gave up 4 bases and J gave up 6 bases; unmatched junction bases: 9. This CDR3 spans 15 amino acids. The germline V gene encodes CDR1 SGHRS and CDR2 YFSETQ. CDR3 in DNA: TGCGCCAGCAGCCAAACAGGGGCGGAGGATGAAAAACTGTTTTTT. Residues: CASSQTGAEDEKLFF.

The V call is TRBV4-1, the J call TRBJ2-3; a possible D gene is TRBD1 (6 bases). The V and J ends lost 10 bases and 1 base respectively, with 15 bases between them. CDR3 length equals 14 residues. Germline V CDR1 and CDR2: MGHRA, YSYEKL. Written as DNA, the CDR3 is TGCGCCACCAACAGGGACGTGGGCACAGATACGCAGTATTTT. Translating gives CATNRDVGTDTQYF.

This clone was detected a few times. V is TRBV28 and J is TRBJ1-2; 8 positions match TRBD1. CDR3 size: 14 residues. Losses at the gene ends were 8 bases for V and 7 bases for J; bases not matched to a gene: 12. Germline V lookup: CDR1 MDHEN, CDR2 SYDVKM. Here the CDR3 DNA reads TGTGCCAGCCTCGCCGGGCAGGGGGCTCTTGGCTACACCTTC. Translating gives CASLAGQGALGYTF.

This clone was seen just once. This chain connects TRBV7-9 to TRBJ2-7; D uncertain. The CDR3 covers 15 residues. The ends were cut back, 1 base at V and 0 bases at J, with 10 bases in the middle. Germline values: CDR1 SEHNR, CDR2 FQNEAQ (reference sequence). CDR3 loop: CASSLGQAPSYEQYF. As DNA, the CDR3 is TGTGCCAGCAGCTTAGGCCAGGCCCCCTCCTACGAGCAGTACTTC. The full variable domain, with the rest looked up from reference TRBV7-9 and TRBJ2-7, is DTGVSQNPRHKITKRGQNVTFRCDPISEHNRLYWYRQTLGQGPEFLTYFQNEAQLEKSRLLSDRFSAERPKGSFSTLEIQRTEQGDSAMYLCASSLGQAPSYEQYFGPGTRLTVT.

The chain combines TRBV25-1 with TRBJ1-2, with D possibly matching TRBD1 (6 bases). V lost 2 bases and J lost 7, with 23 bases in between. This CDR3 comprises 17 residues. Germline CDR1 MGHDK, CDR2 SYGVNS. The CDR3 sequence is CASSEGFQGMRRAGYTF. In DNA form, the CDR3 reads TGTGCCAGCAGTGAAGGGTTTCAGGGGATGAGGCGGGCTGGCTACACCTTC.

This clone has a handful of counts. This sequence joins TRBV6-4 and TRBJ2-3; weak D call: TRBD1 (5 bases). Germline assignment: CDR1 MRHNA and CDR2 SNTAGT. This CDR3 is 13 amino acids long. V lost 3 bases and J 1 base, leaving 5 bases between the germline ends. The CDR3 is CASSEQGTDTQYF. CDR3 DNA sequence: TGTGCCAGCAGTGAACAGGGCACAGATACGCAGTATTTT.

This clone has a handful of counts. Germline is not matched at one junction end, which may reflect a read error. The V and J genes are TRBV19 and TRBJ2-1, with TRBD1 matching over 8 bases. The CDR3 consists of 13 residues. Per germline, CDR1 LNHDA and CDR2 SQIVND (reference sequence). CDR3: CASSMSRTGNTLF. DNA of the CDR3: TGTGCCAGTAGTATGTCCAGGACAGGGAATACGCTCTTC.

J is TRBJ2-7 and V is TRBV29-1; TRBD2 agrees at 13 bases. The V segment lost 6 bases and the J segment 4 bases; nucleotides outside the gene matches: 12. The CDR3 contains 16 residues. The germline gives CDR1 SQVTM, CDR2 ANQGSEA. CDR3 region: CSVRGTSGAPEYEQYF. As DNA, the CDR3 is TGCAGCGTCAGAGGGACTAGCGGGGCGCCGGAGTACGAGCAGTACTTC.

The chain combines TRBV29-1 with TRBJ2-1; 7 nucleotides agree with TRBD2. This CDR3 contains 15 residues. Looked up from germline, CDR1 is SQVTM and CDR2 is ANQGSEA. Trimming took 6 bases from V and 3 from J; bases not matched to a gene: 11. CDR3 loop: CSVPSWGEGYNEQFF. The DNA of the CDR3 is TGCAGCGTCCCCTCGTGGGGGGAGGGCTACAATGAGCAGTTCTTC.

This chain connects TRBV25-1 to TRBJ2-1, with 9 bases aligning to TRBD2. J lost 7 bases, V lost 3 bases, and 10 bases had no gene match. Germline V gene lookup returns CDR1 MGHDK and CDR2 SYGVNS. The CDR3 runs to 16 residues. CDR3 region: CASSELSGGSWNEQFF. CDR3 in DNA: TGTGCCAGCAGTGAGCTTAGCGGGGGATCTTGGAATGAGCAGTTCTTC.